The T cell receptor (beta chain) under discussion was sequenced for a study of monozygotic twins with inflammatory bowel disease. Findings and caveats of the study: The co-twins with IBD showed lower TCRbeta diversity (inverse Simpson) than their healthy siblings. What may have added variability to patient repertoires is that immunosuppressive treatments differed. IBD patients exhibited fewer clonotypes shared with other individuals than healthy twins, particularly with disease activity.

Per donor, about 2.5 ml of blood was collected and frozen. Points on this clonotype: Its antigen is not known.

Reanalyzing the 5' RACE reads, TCRdb keeps one entry per CDR3 protein, without DNA. This sample's table reports some 170,000 distinct CDR3 sequences. This CDR3 has 14 residues. Germline CDR1 and CDR2: LNHDA and SQIVND (reference sequence). This TCR was sampled from a human donor with ulcerative colitis or Crohn's disease, or a healthy co-twin of an affected twin (not recorded which). The V and J genes are TRBV19 and TRBJ2-7; with no DNA, the TCRdb D assignment of TRBD1 cannot be verified. The sample comprised blood. The CDR3 is CASSNRDRDYEQYF.